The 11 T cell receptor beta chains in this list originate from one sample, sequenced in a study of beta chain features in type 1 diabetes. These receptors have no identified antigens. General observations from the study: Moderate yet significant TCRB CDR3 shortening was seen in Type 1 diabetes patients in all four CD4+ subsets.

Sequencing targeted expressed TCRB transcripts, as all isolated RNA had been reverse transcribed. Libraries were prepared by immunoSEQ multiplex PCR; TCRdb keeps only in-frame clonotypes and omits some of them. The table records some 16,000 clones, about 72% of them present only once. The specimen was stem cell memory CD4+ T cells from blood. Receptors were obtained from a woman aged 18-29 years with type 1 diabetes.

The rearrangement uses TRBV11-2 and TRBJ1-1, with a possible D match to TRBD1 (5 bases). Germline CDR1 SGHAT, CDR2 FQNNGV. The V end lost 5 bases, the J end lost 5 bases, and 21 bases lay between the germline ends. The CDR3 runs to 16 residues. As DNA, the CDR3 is TGTGCCAGCAGCCAAATAGGGGCGGGAAGGGGAACTGAAGCTTTCTTT. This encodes CASSQIGAGRGTEAFF. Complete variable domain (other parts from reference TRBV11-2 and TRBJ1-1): EAGVAQSPRYKIIEKRQSVAFWCNPISGHATLYWYQQILGQGPKLLIQFQNNGVVDDSQLPKDRFSAERLKGVDSTLKIQPAKLEDSAVYLCASSQIGAGRGTEAFFGQGTRLTVV.

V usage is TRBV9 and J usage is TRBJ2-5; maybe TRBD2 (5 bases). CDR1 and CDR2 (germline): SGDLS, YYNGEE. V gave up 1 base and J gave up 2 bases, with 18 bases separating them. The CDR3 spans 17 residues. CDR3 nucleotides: TGTGCCAGCAGCGTATCGGTGGGAGAGAGGTCTCAAGAGACCCAGTACTTC. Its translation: CASSVSVGERSQETQYF. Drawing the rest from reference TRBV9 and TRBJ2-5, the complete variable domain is DSGVTQTPKHLITATGQRVTLRCSPRSGDLSVYWYQQSLDQGLQFLIQYYNGEERAKGNILERFSAQQFPDLHSELNLSSLELGDSALYFCASSVSVGERSQETQYFGPGTRLLVL.

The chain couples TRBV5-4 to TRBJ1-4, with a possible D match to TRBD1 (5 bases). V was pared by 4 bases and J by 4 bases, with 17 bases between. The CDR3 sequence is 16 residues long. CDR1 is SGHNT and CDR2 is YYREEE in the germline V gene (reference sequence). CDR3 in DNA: TGTGCCAGCAGCCGGGGGTCACCGGGCTTTAATGAAAAACTGTTTTTT. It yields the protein CASSRGSPGFNEKLFF.

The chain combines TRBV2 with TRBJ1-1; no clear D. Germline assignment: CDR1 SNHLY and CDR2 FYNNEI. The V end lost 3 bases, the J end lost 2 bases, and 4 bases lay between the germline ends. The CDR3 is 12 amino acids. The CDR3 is CASSDVNTEAFF. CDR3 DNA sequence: TGTGCCAGCAGTGACGTAAACACTGAAGCTTTCTTT.

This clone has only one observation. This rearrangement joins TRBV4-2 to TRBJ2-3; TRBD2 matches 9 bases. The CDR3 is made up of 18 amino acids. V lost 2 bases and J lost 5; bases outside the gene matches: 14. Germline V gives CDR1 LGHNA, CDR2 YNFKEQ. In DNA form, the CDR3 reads TGTGCCAGCAGCCAATCCGAGGTAGCGGGAGCGAGAGGAGATACGCAGTATTTT. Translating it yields CASSQSEVAGARGDTQYF.

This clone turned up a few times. The CDR3 loop reads CASSSRQGGLGEQYF. The CDR3 nucleotides are TGTGCCAGTAGTTCCCGACAGGGAGGCCTCGGCGAGCAGTACTTC. The V call is TRBV19, the J call TRBJ2-7, with D perhaps matching TRBD1 (7 bases). Germline V gene sequence: CDR1 LNHDA, CDR2 SQIVND (reference sequence). V lost 5 bases, J lost 6 bases, and 20 bases lay in between. This CDR3 is built from 15 residues.

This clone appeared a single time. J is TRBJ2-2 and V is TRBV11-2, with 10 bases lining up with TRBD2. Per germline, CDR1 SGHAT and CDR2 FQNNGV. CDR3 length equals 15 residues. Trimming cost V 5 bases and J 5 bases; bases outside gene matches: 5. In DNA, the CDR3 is TGTGCCAGCAGCCTACTAGCGGGGCTGACCGGGGAGCTGTTTTTT. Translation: CASSLLAGLTGELFF. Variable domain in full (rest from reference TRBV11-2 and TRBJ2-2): EAGVAQSPRYKIIEKRQSVAFWCNPISGHATLYWYQQILGQGPKLLIQFQNNGVVDDSQLPKDRFSAERLKGVDSTLKIQPAKLEDSAVYLCASSLLAGLTGELFFGEGSRLTVL.

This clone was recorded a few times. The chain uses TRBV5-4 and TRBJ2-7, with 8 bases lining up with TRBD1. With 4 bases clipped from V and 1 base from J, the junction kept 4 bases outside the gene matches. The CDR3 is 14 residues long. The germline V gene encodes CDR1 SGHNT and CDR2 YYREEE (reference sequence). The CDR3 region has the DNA TGTGCCAGCAGCACTCGGACAGGGTCCTACGAGCAGTACTTC. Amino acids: CASSTRTGSYEQYF.

CDR3 nucleotide sequence: TGTGCCAGCAGTCCGACAGGGTTCTCCTACGAGCAGTACTTC. This codes for CASSPTGFSYEQYF. V is TRBV27 and J is TRBJ2-7, with 7 bases fitting TRBD1. Germline V CDR1 and CDR2: MNHEY, SMNVEV (reference sequence). Germline trimming cut 5 bases from V and 0 bases from J; bases unmatched to any gene: 4. This CDR3 has 14 amino acids.

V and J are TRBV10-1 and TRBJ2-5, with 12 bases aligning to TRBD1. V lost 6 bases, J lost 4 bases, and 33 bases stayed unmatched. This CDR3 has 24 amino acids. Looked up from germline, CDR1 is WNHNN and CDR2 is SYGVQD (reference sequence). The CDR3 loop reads CASRRDRGLDGVVEIESRGETQYF. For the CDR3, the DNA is TGCGCCAGCAGACGGGACAGGGGGCTTGATGGCGTGGTTGAAATAGAGTCTAGGGGAGAGACCCAGTACTTC.

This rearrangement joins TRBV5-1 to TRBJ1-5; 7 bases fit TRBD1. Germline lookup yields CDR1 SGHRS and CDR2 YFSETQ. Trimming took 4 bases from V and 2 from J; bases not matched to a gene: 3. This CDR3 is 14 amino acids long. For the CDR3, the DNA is TGCGCCAGCAGCCCCGGACAGGGCAATCAGCCCCAGCATTTT. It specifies CASSPGQGNQPQHF.